The rows below give T cell receptor beta chains drawn from one sample of a study of cytomegalovirus exposure and HLA in healthy donors. Some clones are missing from TCRdb's copy, which holds only in-frame ones; the method was immunoSEQ multiplex PCR. The table has 100,000 to 150,000 clones, 77% seen once. The material sequenced was PBMCs. The receptors were sampled from a woman in her 40s in good health and CMV-seropositive. Each CDR3 is given with its conserved first and last residue. D genes are given only for firm matches. Clone size, where shown, is once, few, many, or a class for clones that have expanded.

V gene	J gene	D gene	clone size	CDR3 DNA	CDR3 protein
TRBV27	TRBJ2-5	TRBD2	-	TGTGCCAGCAGTCCCTTAGCGGGAGGGCCGTGGGAGACCCAGTACTTC	CASSPLAGGPWETQYF
TRBV6-7	TRBJ2-7	-	-	TGTGCCAGCCGACATCCCCCAGCCTACGAGCAGTACTTC	CASRHPPAYEQYF
TRBV2	TRBJ2-7	TRBD1	-	TGTGCCAGCAGGCCCAACAGGGGTCTGTACGAGCAGTACTTC	CASRPNRGLYEQYF
TRBV4-1	TRBJ2-3	-	-	TGCGCCAGCAGCCAAGATCTGACAGATACGCAGTATTTT	CASSQDLTDTQYF
TRBV4-2	TRBJ2-3	-	-	TGTGCCAGCAGCCAAGGACCTAGCGATAGCACAGATACGCAGTATTTT	CASSQGPSDSTDTQYF
TRBV9	TRBJ2-3	-	few	TGTGCCAGCAGCGTGGGTCCTGGGCCTACAGATACGCAGTATTTT	CASSVGPGPTDTQYF
TRBV30	TRBJ1-2	-	-	TGTGCCTGGAGTGTTTCAGGGAACGGCTACACCTTC	CAWSVSGNGYTF
TRBV5-4	TRBJ1-1	-	-	TGTGCCAGCAGCTTGGCAGGGAATGAAGCTTTCTTT	CASSLAGNEAFF
TRBV2	TRBJ1-2	TRBD1	-	TGTGCCAGCAGGCCGACAGGGGTGCCTAACTATGGCTACACCTTC	CASRPTGVPNYGYTF
TRBV5-6	TRBJ2-1	-	few	TGTGCCAGCAGCCACGAACGGGGGACTTTAGGGAGGCAGTTCTTC	CASSHERGTLGRQFF
TRBV5-1	TRBJ2-5	TRBD2	-	TGCGCCAGCAGCTTGGCTCCTCTAGCGGGGCAAGAGACCCAGTACTTC	CASSLAPLAGQETQYF
TRBV4-1	TRBJ2-6	-	few	TGCGCCAGCAGCCAAGGGAGTTTGCGGGGGGCCAACGTCCTGACTTTC	CASSQGSLRGANVLTF
TRBV2	TRBJ2-7	TRBD2	-	TGTGCCAGCAGTGAAAGGCCTAGCGGGTACTACGAGCAGTACTTC	CASSERPSGYYEQYF
TRBV5-1	TRBJ1-1	-	-	TGCGCCAGCAGCTTGGGGAGGGCACCGGGTGTGGCTGAAGCTTTCTTT	CASSLGRAPGVAEAFF
TRBV4-1	TRBJ2-5	TRBD2	few	TGCGCCAGCAGCCAAGGTGCGGGAGAAGAGACCCAGTACTTC	CASSQGAGEETQYF
TRBV2	TRBJ2-1	TRBD2	-	TGTGCCAGCAGTGAGAGACTAGCGGGGAGAAATGAGCAGTTCTTC	CASSERLAGRNEQFF
TRBV19	TRBJ2-1	TRBD2	few	TGTGCCAGTAGCTCTAGCGGGAACGGTGAGCAGTTCTTC	CASSSSGNGEQFF
TRBV5-1	TRBJ2-5	TRBD1	-	TGCGCCAGCAGACAGTCTGAGGGACAGGGCCAAGAGACCCAGTACTTC	CASRQSEGQGQETQYF
TRBV30	TRBJ1-5	TRBD1	-	TGTGCCTGGAGTGGGACAGGGGGCCAGCCCCAGCATTTT	CAWSGTGGQPQHF
TRBV7-2	TRBJ2-7	-	-	TGTGCCAGCAGTCTAGAAAGTGGATCCTACGAGCAGTACTTC	CASSLESGSYEQYF
TRBV10-3	TRBJ1-2	-	-	TGTGCCATCAGTGATAGCGGTGGGGTTTACTATGGCTACACCTTC	CAISDSGGVYYGYTF
TRBV18	TRBJ1-5	-	-	TGTGCCAGCTCACCTAGAAGGGACTATAGCAATCAGCCCCAGCATTTT	CASSPRRDYSNQPQHF
TRBV27	TRBJ1-5	TRBD1	-	TGTGCCAGCAGACTGGGACAGGTTCTTAATCAGCCCCAGCATTTT	CASRLGQVLNQPQHF
TRBV13	TRBJ2-7	-	-	TGTGCCAGCAGCTTAAATGGGCCCCGCGAGCAGTACTTC	CASSLNGPREQYF
TRBV19	TRBJ2-7	TRBD1	-	TGTGCCAGTAGCGCCGGGACAGTGACCTACGAGCAGTACTTC	CASSAGTVTYEQYF
TRBV6-6	TRBJ1-1	-	few	TGTGCCAGCAAACTTTCGATGGAGCACACTGAAGCTTTCTTT	CASKLSMEHTEAFF
TRBV30	TRBJ2-7	-	-	TGTGCCTGGAGTAAGGGGGGGAGCTCCGAGCAGTACTTC	CAWSKGGSSEQYF
TRBV19	TRBJ2-5	-	once	TGTGCCAGTAGTATAGCGGGAACCAAAGGGGAGACCCAGTACTTC	CASSIAGTKGETQYF
TRBV4-1	TRBJ2-7	-	-	TGCGCCAGCAGCCAAGATATGGAGAGCTACGAGCAGTACTTC	CASSQDMESYEQYF
TRBV5-1	TRBJ2-5	TRBD1	-	TGCGCCAGCAGCTTATTGGGGGACAGGGTAGAGACCCAGTACTTC	CASSLLGDRVETQYF
TRBV12-5	TRBJ2-1	-	-	TGTGCTAGTGGCGAACGTGGCCGTGAGCAGTTCTTC	CASGERGREQFF
TRBV2	TRBJ2-2	TRBD2	-	TGTGCCAGCAGTGTAGAAGCGGGAGGGATCACCGGGGAGCTGTTTTTT	CASSVEAGGITGELFF
TRBV27	TRBJ2-3	TRBD1	few	TGTGCCAGCAGTTTATACAGGGGGTCAGATACGCAGTATTTT	CASSLYRGSDTQYF
TRBV2	TRBJ2-7	-	-	TGTGCCAGCAGTGTAGGAGGAACCTACGAGCAGTACTTC	CASSVGGTYEQYF
TRBV9	TRBJ1-5	-	few	TGTGCCAGCAGCGTAGGGCAAGAGGATCAGCCCCAGCATTTT	CASSVGQEDQPQHF
TRBV19	TRBJ1-1	-	-	TGTGCCAGTAGCATCGGGCGGGGAGAGAACACTGAAGCTTTCTTT	CASSIGRGENTEAFF
TRBV21-1	TRBJ2-7	-	-	TGTGCCAGCAGCAAAGCGCAGGGGGGAGCATTATTCTACGAGCAGTACTTC	CASSKAQGGALFYEQYF
TRBV27	TRBJ2-3	TRBD2	-	TGTGCCAGCAGTTTATCGTTGGCTAGCGGTGCTAGCACAGATACGCAGTATTTT	CASSLSLASGASTDTQYF
TRBV5-6	TRBJ2-3	TRBD2	-	TGTGCCAGCAGCTATCAAAGGCTAGCGGGTAGCACAGATACGCAGTATTTT	CASSYQRLAGSTDTQYF
TRBV7-2	TRBJ2-7	-	-	TGTGCCAGCAGCCCTACACCTTCAAGGAGTTACGAGCAGTACTTC	CASSPTPSRSYEQYF
TRBV11-3	TRBJ2-3	-	-	TGTGCCAGCAGCCCCGAGGAGGGGATCACAGATACGCAGTATTTT	CASSPEEGITDTQYF
TRBV6-5	TRBJ2-3	TRBD1	-	TGTGCCAGCAGACCCGGACAGGGGGGCACAGATACGCAGTATTTT	CASRPGQGGTDTQYF
TRBV7-9	TRBJ2-3	TRBD2	-	TGTGCCAGCAGCTTAGCGACTAGCGGGAGCACAGATACGCAGTATTTT	CASSLATSGSTDTQYF
TRBV12-5	TRBJ2-3	-	-	TGTGCTACCCGGACTAACACAGATACGCAGTATTTT	CATRTNTDTQYF
TRBV28	TRBJ1-5	TRBD1	-	TGTGCCAGCAGCGAAACAGGGGTAGGGGATCAGCCCCAGCATTTT	CASSETGVGDQPQHF
TRBV2	TRBJ2-3	-	few	TGTGCCAGCAGGGCCGAGGGCACAGATACGCAGTATTTT	CASRAEGTDTQYF
TRBV7-8	TRBJ1-5	TRBD1	-	TGTGCCAGCAGCTTACAGACAGGGGGGAGCAATCAGCCCCAGCATTTT	CASSLQTGGSNQPQHF
TRBV9	TRBJ2-5	TRBD1	-	TGTGCCAGCAGCGTAGGGGCCGGGACAGGGCACGAGACCCAGTACTTC	CASSVGAGTGHETQYF
TRBV19	TRBJ2-7	TRBD1	few	TGTGCCAGTAGCATGCTACAGGGGCGCGAGCAGTACTTC	CASSMLQGREQYF
TRBV18	TRBJ1-2	-	-	TGTGCCAGCTCACCATCCGGTGAAATTAGGGACTATGACTACACCTTC	CASSPSGEIRDYDYTF
TRBV2	TRBJ1-5	-	-	TGTGCCAGCACACGAAGAGATAGCAATCAGCCCCAGCATTTT	CASTRRDSNQPQHF
TRBV19	TRBJ2-3	TRBD2	-	TGTGCCAGTAGTATAGGTAGCGGGAGGGCCGCAGATACGCAGTATTTT	CASSIGSGRAADTQYF
TRBV5-1	TRBJ1-2	TRBD1	few	TGCGCCAGCAGCTTGGAGACAGGGGTCGGCTACACCTTC	CASSLETGVGYTF